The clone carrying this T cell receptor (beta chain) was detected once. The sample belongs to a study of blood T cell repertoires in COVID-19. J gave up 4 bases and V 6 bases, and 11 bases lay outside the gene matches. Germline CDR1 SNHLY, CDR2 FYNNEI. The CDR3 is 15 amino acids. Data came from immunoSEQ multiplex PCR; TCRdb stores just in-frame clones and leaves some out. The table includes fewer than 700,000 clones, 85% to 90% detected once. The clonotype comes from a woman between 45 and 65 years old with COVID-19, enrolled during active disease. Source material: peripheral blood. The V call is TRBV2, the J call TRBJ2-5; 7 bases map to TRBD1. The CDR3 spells CASSPRQGEGETQYF. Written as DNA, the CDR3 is TGTGCCAGCAGCCCCCGGCAGGGGGAAGGAGAGACCCAGTACTTC. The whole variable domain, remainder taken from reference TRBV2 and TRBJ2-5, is EPEVTQTPSHQVTQMGQEVILRCVPISNHLYFYWYRQILGQKVEFLVSFYNNEISEKSEIFDDQFSVERPDGSNFTLKIRSTKLEDSAMYFCASSPRQGEGETQYFGPGTRLLVL.